What follows are 26 T cell receptor beta chains derived from one specimen sequenced in a study of T cell repertoires in cytomegalovirus infection. TCRdb reprocessed the reads via MiXCR and lists one record per CDR3 protein. The sample lists fewer than 200,000 distinct CDR3 sequences, roughly 14% seen once, with 25% to 30% in the top ten. Sequences were obtained from PBMCs. The origin of the receptors is a human donor in good health (CMV status not recorded). Some clones in this sample may be carry-over from other donors' samples.

This clonotype showed up many times. The gene calls are TRBV6-1 and TRBJ2-2; D gene ambiguous. CDR1 is MNHNS and CDR2 is SASEGT in the germline V gene. The CDR3 totals 16 residues. V was clipped by 8 bases and J by 5 bases, with 21 bases between them. The CDR3 DNA reads TGTGCCAGCCTTCGGAGCCCCGTCCGCGAAACCGGGGAGCTGTTTTTT. Protein sequence: CASLRSPVRETGELFF.

V and J are TRBV7-3 and TRBJ1-1, with a tentative D call TRBD1 (6 bases). Trimming pared 3 bases from V and 5 bases from J, leaving 16 bases between. The CDR3 is made up of 15 amino acids. CDR1 is SGHTA and CDR2 is FQGTGA in the germline V gene. CDR3: CASSLHRAAETEAFF. The CDR3 DNA is TGTGCCAGCAGCTTGCACAGGGCCGCCGAGACTGAAGCTTTCTTT.

The table lists this clonotype with many counts. The chain is built from TRBV7-9 and TRBJ2-7; D uncertain. The V end lost 5 bases, the J end lost 1 base, and 12 bases lay between the germline ends. The CDR3 totals 14 residues. Germline V gives CDR1 SEHNR, CDR2 FQNEAQ (reference sequence). CDR3 loop: CASSPRVGSYEQYF. CDR3 nucleotides: TGTGCCAGCAGCCCAAGGGTCGGTTCCTACGAGCAGTACTTC.

For this clonotype: This may come from a read error, since a much larger clone is one base off. This chain links TRBV7-2 with TRBJ1-2; D call uncertain. Deletions cut 5 bases from V and 7 bases from J, with 14 bases between. Germline-derived CDR1 and CDR2 are SGHTA and FQGNSA. The CDR3 is 13 residues long. Here the CDR3 reads CTSSVGGEGGYTF. In nucleotides, the CDR3 is TGTACCAGCAGCGTTGGAGGAGAGGGTGGCTACACCTTC.

The sample holds a few counts of this clonotype. This chain connects TRBV4-2 to TRBJ2-7, with D possibly TRBD1 on 5 matching bases. The CDR3 spans 14 residues. The germline gives CDR1 LGHNA, CDR2 YNFKEQ. V shed 1 base and J shed 6 bases, with 13 bases lying between them. The CDR3 DNA follows: TGTGCCAGCAGCCAAGCTGACAGCCGAGGCGAGCAGTACTTC. The encoded protein is CASSQADSRGEQYF.

This clonotype has a handful of counts. The chain recombines TRBV29-1 with TRBJ1-1, with a possible D match to TRBD1 (6 bases). The CDR3 has 13 amino acids. Germline assignment: CDR1 SQVTM and CDR2 ANQGSEA. The V gene lost 6 bases and the J gene lost 0 bases, with 11 bases spanning the gap. Here the CDR3 DNA reads TGCAGCGTCTTGCAGGGGCTGAACACTGAAGCTTTCTTT. It codes for CSVLQGLNTEAFF.

This clonotype was seen many times. The chain joins TRBV7-8 to TRBJ1-6; the D gene is possibly TRBD1 (6 bases). Germline V lookup: CDR1 SGHVS, CDR2 FQNEAQ. The V end was cut by 5 bases, the J end by 8 bases, with 16 bases between. The CDR3 covers 15 residues. The CDR3 loop is CASSGGDKGDSPLHF. In nucleotides, the CDR3 is TGTGCCAGCAGCGGAGGGGACAAAGGGGATTCACCCCTCCACTTT.

There are many counts of this clonotype. This chain's CDR3 is CASSQVQGGSTEAFF. In nucleotides, the CDR3 is TGTGCCAGCAGCCAAGTACAGGGTGGGAGCACTGAAGCTTTCTTT. V gene TRBV4-2 combines with J gene TRBJ1-1; a possible D gene is TRBD1 (6 bases). The CDR3 loop spans 15 amino acids. The germline V and J ends were trimmed by 1 base and 4 bases, with 13 bases remaining between them. CDR1 is LGHNA, CDR2 YNFKEQ, per germline.

The chain carries TRBV28 and TRBJ1-1; possible D gene TRBD1, 5 bases. This CDR3 has 12 residues. CDR1 is MDHEN, CDR2 SYDVKM, per germline. V shed 6 bases and J shed 5 bases, with 10 bases lying between them. The CDR3 protein is CASRVGGTEAFF. The CDR3 region has the DNA TGTGCCAGCAGGGTGGGGGGTACTGAAGCTTTCTTT.

This clonotype was recorded many times. This chain uses TRBV7-2 with TRBJ1-4, with unresolved D. With 2 bases removed from V and 8 bases from J, the gap between germline ends came to 12 bases. The CDR3 has 14 amino acids. The germline V gene encodes CDR1 SGHTA and CDR2 FQGNSA. Here the CDR3 reads CASSLRRPGEKLFF. As DNA, the CDR3 is TGTGCCAGCAGCTTACGCCGACCTGGGGAAAAACTGTTTTTT.

This clonotype was observed a few times. This sequence joins TRBV5-1 and TRBJ1-1; a possible D gene is TRBD1 (5 bases). The V end was cut by 2 bases, the J end by 4 bases, with 12 bases between. The germline V gene has CDR1 SGHRS and CDR2 YFSETQ. The CDR3 runs to 14 residues. The CDR3 nucleotides are TGCGCCAGCAGCTTTCAGGGTACCGGCACTGAAGCTTTCTTT. It encodes CASSFQGTGTEAFF. The full variable domain, with the rest looked up from reference TRBV5-1 and TRBJ1-1, is KAGVTQTPRYLIKTRGQQVTLSCSPISGHRSVSWYQQTPGQGLQFLFEYFSETQRNKGNFPGRFSGRQFSNSRSEMNVSTLELGDSALYLCASSFQGTGTEAFFGQGTRLTVV.

This clonotype was picked up a small number of times. The gene calls are TRBV20-1 and TRBJ1-5; D perhaps matches TRBD1 (6 bases). The length of the CDR3 is 13 residues. CDR1 is DFQATT, CDR2 SNEGSKA, per germline (reference sequence). V was cut by 6 bases and J by 1 base, with 10 bases left in between. CDR3 protein: CSAQGGSNQPQHF. CDR3 bases: TGCAGTGCACAGGGCGGGAGCAATCAGCCCCAGCATTTT.

This clonotype was recorded a few times. The V gene is TRBV27, the J gene TRBJ1-1; D is undetermined. This CDR3 region has 16 residues. Germline-derived CDR1 and CDR2 are MNHEY and SMNVEV (reference sequence). Trimming removed 1 base from V and 1 base from J, with 13 bases in between. CDR3 amino acids: CASSLFPDTSNTEAFF. CDR3 nucleotides: TGTGCCAGCAGTTTATTCCCAGATACCTCGAACACTGAAGCTTTCTTT.

This clonotype has at least ten counts. V and J are TRBV7-2 and TRBJ1-5; D uncertain. The CDR3 sequence is 15 residues long. Germline V CDR1 and CDR2: SGHTA, FQGNSA. The V and J ends lost 1 base and 3 bases respectively, with 10 bases between them. The CDR3, as DNA: TGTGCCAGCAGCTTAGGGCAGCGTGACAATCAGCCCCAGCATTTT. Translation: CASSLGQRDNQPQHF.

This clonotype was detected ten times or more. J is TRBJ1-1 and V is TRBV4-1; no firm D call. With 1 base removed from V and 5 bases from J, the gap between germline ends came to 17 bases. The CDR3 is 16 amino acids. CDR1 is MGHRA, CDR2 YSYEKL, per germline. The CDR3 coding sequence is TGCGCCAGCAGCCAAGCAAGGGCAGGTACAGCTACTGAAGCTTTCTTT. This encodes CASSQARAGTATEAFF.

This clonotype was counted ten times or more. The V gene is TRBV7-9, the J gene TRBJ2-1; D may be TRBD1 (5 bases). V was cut by 5 bases and J by 7 bases, with 12 bases left in between. This CDR3 region has 13 residues. Germline V CDR1 and CDR2: SEHNR, FQNEAQ (reference sequence). The chain's CDR3 is CASSPRAGNEQFF. As DNA, the CDR3 is TGTGCCAGCAGCCCTAGGGCAGGGAATGAGCAGTTCTTC. Full variable domain (missing parts from reference TRBV7-9 and TRBJ2-1): DTGVSQNPRHKITKRGQNVTFRCDPISEHNRLYWYRQTLGQGPEFLTYFQNEAQLEKSRLLSDRFSAERPKGSFSTLEIQRTEQGDSAMYLCASSPRAGNEQFFGPGTRLTVL.

The chain is built from TRBV20-1 and TRBJ1-2; D is uncertain. V shed 1 base and J shed 4 bases, with 7 bases lying between them. The CDR3 is made up of 12 amino acids. CDR1 and CDR2 (germline): DFQATT, SNEGSKA (reference sequence). CDR3 sequence (DNA): TGCAGTGCTAGAGGGGAAGGCTATGGCTACACCTTC. Protein sequence: CSARGEGYGYTF.

This chain joins TRBV6-6 and TRBJ2-2; the match to TRBD1 covers 9 bases. Trimming at V came to 6 bases and at J to 5 bases, leaving 13 bases not matched to a gene. The CDR3 spans 17 residues. CDR1 and CDR2 from the germline V gene are MNHNY and SVGAGI (reference sequence). CDR3 residues: CASRRDRVASATGELFF. The CDR3 DNA sequence: TGTGCCAGCAGAAGGGACAGGGTAGCTAGCGCGACCGGGGAGCTGTTTTTT.

A few counts support this clonotype. The rearrangement uses TRBV27 and TRBJ1-1; no definite D call. This CDR3 contains 16 residues. Germline CDR1 MNHEY, CDR2 SMNVEV (reference sequence). Trimming took off 3 bases at V and 3 bases at J, with 17 bases between the two ends. The CDR3 spells CASSFLLPGQYTEAFF. CDR3 in DNA: TGTGCCAGCAGTTTTCTATTGCCAGGCCAATACACTGAAGCTTTCTTT.

This clonotype was recorded many times. As DNA, the CDR3 is TGTGCCAGTAGTCCCTTCGGACAGGGTGTCACCACCGGGGAGCTGTTTTTT. Its translation: CASSPFGQGVTTGELFF. The chain joins TRBV19 to TRBJ2-2; TRBD1 matches at 8 bases. The germline gives CDR1 LNHDA, CDR2 SQIVND (reference sequence). The CDR3 is 17 residues long. J lost 4 bases, V lost 5 bases, and 12 bases had no gene match.

This clonotype showed up just a few times. CDR3 region: CAWSLSGRAANEQFF. In nucleotides, the CDR3 is TGTGCCTGGAGTTTGAGCGGGAGGGCCGCAAATGAGCAGTTCTTC. The chain joins TRBV30 to TRBJ2-1; 10 nucleotides match TRBD2. Looked up from germline, CDR1 is GTSNPN and CDR2 is SVGIG (reference sequence). V lost 2 bases to trimming and J lost 7 bases; unmatched junction nucleotides: 8. CDR3 length: 15 amino acids.

This clonotype has a count of ten or more. The chain couples TRBV24-1 to TRBJ2-3; 15 bases align to TRBD2. Germline V gene sequence: CDR1 KGHDR, CDR2 SFDVKD. The CDR3 totals 17 residues. The V segment lost 3 bases and the J segment 6 bases; nucleotides outside the gene matches: 6. This chain's CDR3 is CATSDPYGLAGGDTQYF. CDR3 in DNA: TGTGCCACCAGTGATCCCTACGGACTAGCGGGAGGGGATACGCAGTATTTT.

This clonotype was counted ten times or more. The chain links TRBV7-9 to TRBJ2-7; D may be TRBD1 (5 bases). The ends were cut back, 0 bases at V and 5 bases at J, with 14 bases in the middle. Germline V lookup: CDR1 SEHNR, CDR2 FQNEAQ (reference sequence). This CDR3 is 15 amino acids long. CDR3 in amino acids: CASSLAGRDVHEQYF. The CDR3 DNA is TGTGCCAGCAGCTTAGCCGGCAGGGATGTACACGAGCAGTACTTC.

Here the CDR3 DNA reads TGTGCCAGCAGCTTGGACAGGAATAACTATGGCTACACCTTC. Its translation is CASSLDRNNYGYTF. The J gene is TRBJ1-2, the V gene TRBV5-4, with D maybe TRBD1 (5 bases). Germline assignment: CDR1 SGHNT and CDR2 YYREEE (reference sequence). This CDR3 spans 14 amino acids. Trimming removed 0 bases at V and 1 base at J, with 7 bases between.

This clonotype has at least ten counts. The gene calls are TRBV2 and TRBJ2-1, with 12 bases fitting TRBD2. The ends lost 7 bases at V and 7 bases at J; junction bases unmatched: 8. Germline values: CDR1 SNHLY, CDR2 FYNNEI. The CDR3 runs 15 residues. In DNA form, the CDR3 reads TGTGCCAGCAAGGTGCTAGCGGGGGGGAGGAATGAGCAGTTCTTC. This sequence encodes CASKVLAGGRNEQFF.

The V and J genes are TRBV19 and TRBJ2-7; 7 nucleotides line up with TRBD1. This CDR3 comprises 15 residues. From germline, CDR1 is LNHDA and CDR2 SQIVND (reference sequence). Trimming removed 7 bases from V and 3 bases from J; junction bases left unmatched: 12. This CDR3 reads CASNNGEGADYEQYF. DNA for the CDR3: TGTGCCAGTAATAATGGAGAGGGGGCCGACTACGAGCAGTACTTC.